This T cell receptor beta chain comes out of a study of T cell responses to AZD1222 COVID-19 vaccine. V trimming: 0 bases; J trimming: 6 bases; junction bases outside the gene matches: 4. The CDR3 spans 14 residues. CDR1 is LNHNV, CDR2 YYDKDF, per germline (reference sequence). The protocol was immunoSEQ multiplex PCR, while the TCRdb copy is restricted to in-frame clones and leaves out a portion. The data contain about 180,000 clones, 90% to 95% of them singletons. Regarding the study as a whole: Sampling that yielded the repertoires occurred only after the peak T cell response. The study reported that nearly half of spike-specific TCRs target unmutated variant regions. There were mostly white British donors and more females than males, and clonal diversity was possibly underestimated.

Comments on this clone: Its antigen is unidentified.

The sequences come from peripheral blood, collected 28 days after the second AZD1222 dose. This receptor was taken from an adult who received the AZD1222 COVID-19 vaccine. The V gene is TRBV15, the J gene TRBJ2-7, with 8 bases matching TRBD1. This CDR3 reads CATSRDSGGGEQYF. CDR3 nucleotide sequence: TGTGCCACCAGCAGAGATTCAGGGGGCGGCGAGCAGTACTTC.